Each of the 32 T cell receptor beta chains below was sequenced from the same sample in a study of cytomegalovirus exposure and HLA in healthy donors. With 60 Vbeta and 13 Jbeta primers, the PCR was carried out. The repertoire was sequenced with immunoSEQ multiplex PCR; TCRdb's copy has only in-frame clones and lacks some. The sample holds about 91,000 clones, about 89% seen once. The material sequenced was PBMCs. The origin of the receptors is a man aged 25 to 40 in good health and CMV-seropositive.

CDR3 nucleotides: TGTGCCAGTAGTATGTACGCCGGGACAGGGAACACCGGGGAGCTGTTTTTT. Residues: CASSMYAGTGNTGELFF. V usage is TRBV19 and J usage is TRBJ2-2; the match to TRBD1 covers 8 bases. The CDR3 sequence is 17 residues long. J was trimmed by 1 base and V by 3 bases; bases with no gene match: 7. CDR1 is LNHDA, CDR2 SQIVND, per germline (reference sequence).

This sequence joins TRBV20-1 and TRBJ2-1, with TRBD2 as a possible D gene (5 bases). The CDR3 has 11 residues. V shed 3 bases and J shed 7 bases, with 7 bases lying between them. CDR1 DFQATT and CDR2 SNEGSKA come from the germline V gene (reference sequence). The CDR3 coding sequence is TGCAGTGCTAGTAAGCGGAATGAGCAGTTCTTC. Translated: CSASKRNEQFF.

The chain recombines TRBV11-1 with TRBJ2-1, with 14 bases matching TRBD2. The CDR3 contains 17 residues. The V gene end was trimmed by 5 bases and the J gene end by 6 bases; junction bases not matched to a gene: 9. The germline V gene has CDR1 SGHAT and CDR2 FQDESV (reference sequence). The CDR3 sequence is CASSAGTSGSRRNEQFF. CDR3 bases: TGTGCCAGCAGCGCCGGGACTAGCGGGAGTCGGCGCAATGAGCAGTTCTTC.

The chain recombines TRBV11-2 with TRBJ1-1; D not certain. CDR1 is SGHAT, CDR2 FQNNGV, per germline. Trimming stripped 8 bases from V and 0 bases from J, with 13 bases between. The CDR3 is 14 residues long. The CDR3 nucleotides are TGTGCCAGCCTAGGGAGGCAGTTGAACACTGAAGCTTTCTTT. The encoded protein is CASLGRQLNTEAFF.

The chain is built from TRBV25-1 and TRBJ2-1; 10 nucleotides agree with TRBD2. After removal of 3 bases from V and 0 bases from J, the junction contained 5 bases not matched to a gene. Per the germline V gene, CDR1 is MGHDK and CDR2 is SYGVNS. The CDR3 runs to 17 residues. The CDR3 nucleotides read TGTGCCAGCAGTGACATTAGCGGGGGGAGCTCCTACAATGAGCAGTTCTTC. Amino acid sequence: CASSDISGGSSYNEQFF.

The V and J genes are TRBV7-3 and TRBJ2-5, with 9 bases matching TRBD2. V dropped 1 base and J dropped 4; count of bases not matched to a gene: 7. This CDR3 region has 16 residues. Germline-derived CDR1 and CDR2 are SGHTA and FQGTGA. The CDR3 DNA is TGTGCCAGCAGCTTAAACCCCGGGACTAGCAGAGAGACCCAGTACTTC. This codes for CASSLNPGTSRETQYF.

The chain combines TRBV2 with TRBJ2-3, with 7 bases fitting TRBD1. Unmatched junction bases numbered 7, after V lost 8 bases and J lost 2 bases. This CDR3 spans 14 amino acids. Germline V gene lookup returns CDR1 SNHLY and CDR2 FYNNEI. The CDR3 here is CASHRQGITDTQYF. As DNA, the CDR3 is TGTGCCAGCCACCGACAGGGAATCACAGATACGCAGTATTTT.

The count of this clone is one. V usage is TRBV5-1 and J usage is TRBJ2-5; D unresolved. V gave up 0 bases and J gave up 0 bases, with 6 bases separating them. Germline V CDR1 and CDR2: SGHRS, YFSETQ. This CDR3 is 14 amino acids long. The chain's CDR3 is CASSLGGYQETQYF. In DNA form, the CDR3 reads TGCGCCAGCAGCTTGGGCGGATACCAAGAGACCCAGTACTTC.

The genes are TRBV19 and TRBJ1-2, with D uncertain. Trimming left V 3 bases short and J 2 bases short, with 13 bases between. The CDR3 runs to 15 residues. Germline V gives CDR1 LNHDA, CDR2 SQIVND (reference sequence). The chain's CDR3 is CASSILGGTNYGYTF. The CDR3 nucleotides are TGTGCCAGTAGTATTCTAGGCGGAACAAACTATGGCTACACCTTC. The entire variable domain, with the rest obtained from reference TRBV19 and TRBJ1-2, is as follows: DGGITQSPKYLFRKEGQNVTLSCEQNLNHDAMYWYRQDPGQGLRLIYYSQIVNDFQKGDIAEGYSVSREKKESFPLTVTSAQKNPTAFYLCASSILGGTNYGYTFGSGTRLTVV.

The chain joins TRBV5-4 to TRBJ2-3, with a possible D match to TRBD2 (6 bases). Trimming left V 6 bases short and J 2 bases short, with 13 bases between. Per the germline V gene, CDR1 is SGHNT and CDR2 is YYREEE (reference sequence). CDR3 length: 14 residues. DNA of the CDR3: TGTGCCAGCACCCGGGACTGGAACACAGATACGCAGTATTTT. It specifies CASTRDWNTDTQYF.

The chain uses TRBV2 and TRBJ1-2; 8 bases align to TRBD1. Germline-derived CDR1 and CDR2 are SNHLY and FYNNEI. J was trimmed by 8 bases and V by 8 bases; bases with no gene match: 4. The CDR3 is made up of 11 amino acids. The CDR3 DNA reads as TGTGCCAGCCAGGGGGCCGGAGGCTACACCTTC. Translated: CASQGAGGYTF.

This sequence joins TRBV2 and TRBJ2-1; D may be TRBD2 (6 bases). The CDR3 runs to 15 residues. V lost 4 bases, J lost 7 bases, and 17 bases lay in between. CDR1 and CDR2 from the germline V gene are SNHLY and FYNNEI. The CDR3 loop is CASSGGSGRENEQFF. For the CDR3, the DNA is TGTGCCAGCAGTGGGGGTAGCGGACGAGAGAATGAGCAGTTCTTC.

The chain is built from TRBV28 and TRBJ2-2; 7 bases fit TRBD1. Germline CDR1 MDHEN, CDR2 SYDVKM. With V trimmed by 6 bases and J by 5 bases, 3 bases remained unmatched. The CDR3 sequence is 13 residues long. The CDR3 DNA sequence: TGTGCCAGCAGGACAGGGCTAACCGGGGAGCTGTTTTTT. This sequence encodes CASRTGLTGELFF.

The V call is TRBV2, the J call TRBJ1-2; D gene unclear. CDR3 length equals 14 residues. The germline gives CDR1 SNHLY, CDR2 FYNNEI. The germline V and J ends were trimmed by 4 bases and 5 bases, with 14 bases remaining between them. The CDR3 spells CASSVTLREYGYTF. The CDR3 DNA reads as TGTGCCAGCAGTGTTACCCTACGGGAATATGGCTACACCTTC. Drawing the rest from reference TRBV2 and TRBJ1-2, the complete variable domain is EPEVTQTPSHQVTQMGQEVILRCVPISNHLYFYWYRQILGQKVEFLVSFYNNEISEKSEIFDDQFSVERPDGSNFTLKIRSTKLEDSAMYFCASSVTLREYGYTFGSGTRLTVV.

This clone was recorded only once. The rearrangement links TRBV5-4 to TRBJ2-1; no clear D gene. The V end was cut by 2 bases, the J end by 5 bases, with 14 bases between. The CDR3 is 15 residues long. Germline V gene sequence: CDR1 SGHNT, CDR2 YYREEE (reference sequence). The CDR3 DNA reads as TGTGCCAGCAGCTTTGAGAAACCAAGAAACAATGAGCAGTTCTTC. Translated: CASSFEKPRNNEQFF.

This chain connects TRBV7-9 to TRBJ1-2, with TRBD1 matching over 9 bases. The germline CDR1 and CDR2 sequences are SEHNR and FQNEAQ (reference sequence). The CDR3 covers 16 residues. Trimming cost V 1 base and J 4 bases; bases outside gene matches: 7. CDR3 loop: CASSLGETGGSYGYTF. The CDR3 DNA sequence: TGTGCCAGCAGCTTAGGGGAAACAGGGGGCTCCTATGGCTACACCTTC. The full variable domain, rest sourced from reference TRBV7-9 and TRBJ1-2, is DTGVSQNPRHKITKRGQNVTFRCDPISEHNRLYWYRQTLGQGPEFLTYFQNEAQLEKSRLLSDRFSAERPKGSFSTLEIQRTEQGDSAMYLCASSLGETGGSYGYTFGSGTRLTVV.

The chain employs TRBV6-1 and TRBJ1-6; D remains ambiguous. Germline values: CDR1 MNHNS, CDR2 SASEGT. This CDR3 region has 15 residues. The V and J ends lost 8 bases and 7 bases respectively, with 18 bases between them. The CDR3 DNA is TGTGCCAGCTCAGGAGATGTAGCGGGAAATTCACCCCTCCACTTT. The encoded protein is CASSGDVAGNSPLHF.

In its sample, this clone was seen once. The V call is TRBV28, the J call TRBJ2-1; 12 nucleotides agree with TRBD2. V lost 4 bases, J lost 5 bases, and 9 bases stayed unmatched. This CDR3 has 17 residues. Germline values: CDR1 MDHEN, CDR2 SYDVKM. The CDR3 nucleotides read TGTGCCAGCAGTTCAGAGACTAGCGGGAGATGGGACAATGAGCAGTTCTTC. The encoded protein is CASSSETSGRWDNEQFF.

The chain is built from TRBV6-4 and TRBJ2-2; 10 bases match TRBD2. Germline V CDR1 and CDR2: MRHNA, SNTAGT. There are 14 residues in the CDR3. The V and J ends lost 5 bases and 6 bases, in that order; junction bases with no gene match: 3. CDR3 loop: CASSILAGAGELFF. CDR3 sequence (DNA): TGTGCCAGCAGTATCCTAGCGGGAGCCGGGGAGCTGTTTTTT.

The chain uses TRBV2 and TRBJ2-7, with 8 bases identical to TRBD1. Trimming at V came to 7 bases and at J to 2 bases, leaving 7 bases not matched to a gene. This CDR3 has 14 residues. The germline V gene encodes CDR1 SNHLY and CDR2 FYNNEI. The DNA for the CDR3 is TGTGCCAGCAACCTCGGGACAGGTCCCTACGAGCAGTACTTC. Translation gives CASNLGTGPYEQYF. Full variable domain (missing parts from reference TRBV2 and TRBJ2-7): EPEVTQTPSHQVTQMGQEVILRCVPISNHLYFYWYRQILGQKVEFLVSFYNNEISEKSEIFDDQFSVERPDGSNFTLKIRSTKLEDSAMYFCASNLGTGPYEQYFGPGTRLTVT.

V is TRBV5-4 and J is TRBJ1-2; D remains ambiguous. Trimming shortened V by 3 bases and J by 0 bases, and 9 bases separated the two germline ends. Per germline, CDR1 SGHNT and CDR2 YYREEE (reference sequence). CDR3 length equals 14 residues. The CDR3 coding sequence is TGTGCCAGCAGCTCACCAGGTGCTAACTATGGCTACACCTTC. Its translation: CASSSPGANYGYTF.

The chain is built from TRBV6-5 and TRBJ1-2, with 7 bases identical to TRBD1. This CDR3 contains 16 residues. Germline CDR1 MNHEY, CDR2 SVGAGI. V lost 3 bases and J lost 3; bases outside the gene matches: 10. In nucleotides, the CDR3 is TGTGCCAGCAGTTATTCCCTAACAGGGGCCTACTATGGCTACACCTTC. Translation: CASSYSLTGAYYGYTF.

V and J are TRBV5-5 and TRBJ2-5; 12 nucleotides agree with TRBD2. V lost 0 bases and J lost 5; bases outside the gene matches: 2. Germline V gene sequence: CDR1 SGHKS, CDR2 YYEKEE (reference sequence). There are 15 residues in the CDR3. The CDR3 protein is CASSLGLAGAETQYF. In nucleotides, the CDR3 is TGTGCCAGCAGCTTGGGACTAGCGGGAGCGGAGACCCAGTACTTC.

This chain connects TRBV6-1 to TRBJ2-3; D is uncertain. This CDR3 has 13 amino acids. Germline V gene lookup returns CDR1 MNHNS and CDR2 SASEGT. V lost 2 bases to trimming and J lost 6 bases, with 9 bases between them. DNA for the CDR3: TGTGCCAGCAGTGAAACCGACATGGATACGCAGTATTTT. Its protein product is CASSETDMDTQYF.

This clone has just a few counts. The chain joins TRBV9 to TRBJ2-1, with 10 bases matching TRBD2. V dropped 0 bases and J dropped 6; count of bases not matched to a gene: 6. Germline V CDR1 and CDR2: SGDLS, YYNGEE. The CDR3 consists of 16 residues. The CDR3 spells CASSVARLAGANEQFF. The CDR3 coding sequence is TGTGCCAGCAGCGTAGCTAGGCTAGCGGGAGCCAATGAGCAGTTCTTC.

The V and J genes are TRBV29-1 and TRBJ2-7; 8 bases agree with TRBD2. The CDR3 extends over 13 amino acids. Trimming at V came to 7 bases and at J to 6 bases, leaving 11 bases not matched to a gene. Germline V lookup: CDR1 SQVTM, CDR2 ANQGSEA. The CDR3 is CSAGTGGPVEQYF. The CDR3 DNA is TGCAGCGCTGGAACGGGAGGGCCGGTCGAGCAGTACTTC.

The chain uses TRBV29-1 and TRBJ2-1; TRBD2 matches at 11 bases. The germline gives CDR1 SQVTM, CDR2 ANQGSEA. The CDR3 has 17 amino acids. V shed 2 bases and J 10 bases; nucleotides not matched to a gene: 16. CDR3 DNA sequence: TGCAGCGTTGAACCCACAGGCGTAGCGGGAGGGTTTGAGGAGCAGTTCTTC. This sequence encodes CSVEPTGVAGGFEEQFF.

This clone was picked up one time. The J gene is TRBJ1-3, the V gene TRBV18; D is uncertain. This CDR3 contains 15 residues. V lost 3 bases to trimming and J lost 0 bases, with 9 bases between them. CDR1 and CDR2 from the germline V gene are KGHSH and LQKENI. The CDR3 is CASSPGRNSGNTIYF. CDR3 DNA: TGTGCCAGCTCACCGGGCAGGAACTCTGGAAACACCATATATTTT.

This chain links TRBV28 with TRBJ2-5; D perhaps matches TRBD1 (5 bases). There are 16 residues in the CDR3. Germline-derived CDR1 and CDR2 are MDHEN and SYDVKM. Trimming cost V 2 bases and J 4 bases, with 17 bases left between them. The CDR3 region is CASSLLRRGSLETQYF. In DNA form, the CDR3 reads TGTGCCAGCAGTTTACTCCGAAGGGGTAGTTTAGAGACCCAGTACTTC. Filled out from reference TRBV28 and TRBJ2-5, the complete variable domain reads DVKVTQSSRYLVKRTGEKVFLECVQDMDHENMFWYRQDPGLGLRLIYFSYDVKMKEKGDIPEGYSVSREKKERFSLILESASTNQTSMYLCASSLLRRGSLETQYFGPGTRLLVL.

J is TRBJ2-3 and V is TRBV7-9, with D unresolved. From germline, CDR1 is SEHNR and CDR2 FQNEAQ (reference sequence). CDR3 length: 13 amino acids. With 2 bases removed from V and 14 bases from J, the gap between germline ends came to 17 bases. The CDR3 DNA follows: TGTGCCAGCAGCTTATATCCGGGTAGCCGCGGGTATTTT. Translated: CASSLYPGSRGYF.

J is TRBJ2-7 and V is TRBV5-1; possible D gene TRBD2, 6 bases. Germline lookup yields CDR1 SGHRS and CDR2 YFSETQ. This CDR3 contains 15 residues. Trimming removed 3 bases from V and 7 bases from J, with 20 bases in between. The CDR3 sequence: CASSSDSRRVWEQYF. For the CDR3, the DNA is TGCGCCAGCAGCTCCGACTCCCGGAGGGTATGGGAGCAGTACTTC.

The V call is TRBV10-3, the J call TRBJ2-3, with 12 nucleotides matching TRBD2. Germline-derived CDR1 and CDR2 are ENHRY and SYGVKD. The CDR3 covers 16 residues. V lost 8 bases to trimming and J lost 3 bases; unmatched junction nucleotides: 9. Here the CDR3 reads CAISMEGLAGTDTQYF. In nucleotides, the CDR3 is TGTGCCATCTCAATGGAAGGACTAGCGGGAACAGATACGCAGTATTTT.